This TCR beta chain was sequenced during a study of T cells in localized non-small cell lung cancer. Study-wide results and limits: Heterogeneity cannot be ruled out, as sequencing used one tumor region only. Elevated blood T cell density was associated with longer overall survival. Among the tissues sampled, uninvolved adjacent lung had the highest T cell clonality, above tumor. In adjacent lung appeared a median 57 of the top 100 tumor clones.

For this clone: Its specificity is not known.

Germline CDR1 MNHNY, CDR2 SVGAGI (reference sequence). With 6 bases clipped from V and 12 bases from J, the junction kept 10 bases outside the gene matches. This CDR3 has 13 amino acids. Assay used: immunoSEQ multiplex PCR; TCRdb lists only in-frame clones, some missing. The table has tens of thousands of clones, about 90% seen once. The TCR was taken from a male donor aged 60 or older with stage I squamous cell lung carcinoma. J is TRBJ2-1 and V is TRBV6-6; 8 bases are a match to TRBD1. Sample: peripheral blood, taken before any cancer treatment. The CDR3 DNA reads as TGTGCCAGCAGCCTTGGACAGGGTGTGTGGCAGTTCTTC. Amino acids: CASSLGQGVWQFF.